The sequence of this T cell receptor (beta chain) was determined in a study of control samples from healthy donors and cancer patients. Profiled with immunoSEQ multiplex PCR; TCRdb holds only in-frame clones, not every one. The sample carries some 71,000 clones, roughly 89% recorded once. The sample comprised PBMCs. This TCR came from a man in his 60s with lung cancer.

The CDR3 DNA sequence: TGTGCCAGCCAGTATAACCCCGGGAGGGAGACCCAGTACTTC. Protein product: CASQYNPGRETQYF. The gene calls are TRBV18 and TRBJ2-5, with 7 bases that match TRBD2. This CDR3 spans 14 amino acids. The ends lost 8 bases at V and 5 bases at J; junction bases unmatched: 11. From germline, CDR1 is KGHSH and CDR2 LQKENI.